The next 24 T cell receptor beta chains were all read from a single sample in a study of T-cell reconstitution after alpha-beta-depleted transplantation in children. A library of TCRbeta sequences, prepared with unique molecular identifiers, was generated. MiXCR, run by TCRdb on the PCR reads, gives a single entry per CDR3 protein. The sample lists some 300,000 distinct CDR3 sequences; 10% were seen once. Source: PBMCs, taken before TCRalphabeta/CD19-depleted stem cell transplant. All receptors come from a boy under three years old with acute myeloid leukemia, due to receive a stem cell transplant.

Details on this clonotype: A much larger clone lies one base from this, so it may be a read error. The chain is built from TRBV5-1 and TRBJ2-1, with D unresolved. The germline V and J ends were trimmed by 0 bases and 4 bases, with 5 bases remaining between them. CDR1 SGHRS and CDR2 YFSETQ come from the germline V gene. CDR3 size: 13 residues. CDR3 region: CASSLEAYNEQFF. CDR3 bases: TGCGCCAGCAGCTTGGAAGCTTACAATGAGCAGTTCTTC.

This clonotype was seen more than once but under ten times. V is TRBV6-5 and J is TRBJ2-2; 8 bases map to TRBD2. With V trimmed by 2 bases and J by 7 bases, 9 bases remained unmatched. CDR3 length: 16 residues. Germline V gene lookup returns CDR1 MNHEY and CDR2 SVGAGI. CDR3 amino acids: CASSYPKRGKIGELFF. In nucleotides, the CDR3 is TGTGCCAGCAGTTACCCCAAGCGGGGGAAGATCGGGGAGCTGTTTTTT.

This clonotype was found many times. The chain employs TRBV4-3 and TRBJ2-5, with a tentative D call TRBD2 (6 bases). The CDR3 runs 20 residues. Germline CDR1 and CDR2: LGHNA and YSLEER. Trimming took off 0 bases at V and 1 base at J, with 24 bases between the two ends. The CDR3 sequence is CASSQEVPSERELGQETQYF. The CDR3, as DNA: TGCGCCAGCAGCCAAGAAGTCCCCTCGGAACGGGAGTTGGGCCAAGAGACCCAGTACTTC.

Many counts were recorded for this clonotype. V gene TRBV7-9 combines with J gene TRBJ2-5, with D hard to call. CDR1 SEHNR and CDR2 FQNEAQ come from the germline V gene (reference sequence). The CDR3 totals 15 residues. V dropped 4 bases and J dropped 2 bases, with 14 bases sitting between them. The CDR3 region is CASSSRTDLQETQYF. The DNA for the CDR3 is TGTGCCAGCAGCTCCCGGACGGACCTTCAAGAGACCCAGTACTTC. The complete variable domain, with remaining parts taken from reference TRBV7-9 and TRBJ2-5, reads DTGVSQNPRHKITKRGQNVTFRCDPISEHNRLYWYRQTLGQGPEFLTYFQNEAQLEKSRLLSDRFSAERPKGSFSTLEIQRTEQGDSAMYLCASSSRTDLQETQYFGPGTRLLVL.

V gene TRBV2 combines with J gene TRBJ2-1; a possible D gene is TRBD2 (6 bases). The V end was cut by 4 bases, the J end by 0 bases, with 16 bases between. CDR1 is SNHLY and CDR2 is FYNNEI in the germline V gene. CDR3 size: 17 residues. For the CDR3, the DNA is TGTGCCAGCAGTGGAGCCCTAGCGCACACCTCCTACAATGAGCAGTTCTTC. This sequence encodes CASSGALAHTSYNEQFF.

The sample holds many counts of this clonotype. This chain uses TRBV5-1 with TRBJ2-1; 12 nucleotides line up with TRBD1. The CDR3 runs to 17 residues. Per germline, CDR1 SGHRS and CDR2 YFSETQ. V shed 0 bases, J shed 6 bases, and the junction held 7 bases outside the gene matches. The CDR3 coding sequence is TGCGCCAGCAGCTTGGCCCCGGGACAGGGGGCCGCCAATGAGCAGTTCTTC. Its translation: CASSLAPGQGAANEQFF.

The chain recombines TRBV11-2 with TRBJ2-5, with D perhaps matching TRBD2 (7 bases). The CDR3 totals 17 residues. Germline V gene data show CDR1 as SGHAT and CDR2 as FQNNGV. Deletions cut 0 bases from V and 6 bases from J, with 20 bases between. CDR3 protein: CASSLDLGGGPSKTQYF. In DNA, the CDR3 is TGTGCCAGCAGCTTAGACCTGGGGGGGGGGCCGTCGAAGACCCAGTACTTC.

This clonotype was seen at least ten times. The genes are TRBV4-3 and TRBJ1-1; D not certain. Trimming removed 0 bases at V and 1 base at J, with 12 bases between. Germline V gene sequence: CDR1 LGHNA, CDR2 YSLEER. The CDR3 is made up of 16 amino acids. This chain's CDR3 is CASSQERNFGNTEAFF. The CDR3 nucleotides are TGCGCCAGCAGCCAAGAAAGGAACTTTGGGAACACTGAAGCTTTCTTT.

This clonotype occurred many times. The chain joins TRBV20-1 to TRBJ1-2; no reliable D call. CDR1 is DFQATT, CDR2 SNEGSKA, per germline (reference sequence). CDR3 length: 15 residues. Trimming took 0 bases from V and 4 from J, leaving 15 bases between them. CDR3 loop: CSARDHSVLVYGYTF. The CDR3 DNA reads TGCAGTGCTAGAGATCACAGCGTCTTAGTCTATGGCTACACCTTC.

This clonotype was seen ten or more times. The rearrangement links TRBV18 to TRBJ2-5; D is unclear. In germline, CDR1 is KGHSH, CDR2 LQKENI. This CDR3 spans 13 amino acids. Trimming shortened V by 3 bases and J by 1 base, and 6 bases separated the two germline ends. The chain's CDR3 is CASSPRSQETQYF. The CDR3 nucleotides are TGTGCCAGCTCACCCAGGAGCCAAGAGACCCAGTACTTC.

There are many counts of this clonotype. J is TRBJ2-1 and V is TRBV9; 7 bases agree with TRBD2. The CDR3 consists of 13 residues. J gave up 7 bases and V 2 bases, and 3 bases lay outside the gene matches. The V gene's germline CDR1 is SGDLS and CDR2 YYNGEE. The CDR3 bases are TGTGCCAGCAGCGTGACTAGCCCTAATGAGCAGTTCTTC. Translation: CASSVTSPNEQFF.

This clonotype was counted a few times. CDR3 coding DNA: TGTGCCACCAGTGACCAGAACAGGGGGCCTAGCAATCAGCCCCAGCATTTT. It is translated as CATSDQNRGPSNQPQHF. V gene TRBV24-1 combines with J gene TRBJ1-5; 9 bases align to TRBD1. In germline, CDR1 is KGHDR, CDR2 SFDVKD. CDR3 length equals 17 residues. V lost 4 bases, J lost 0 bases, and 6 bases stayed unmatched.

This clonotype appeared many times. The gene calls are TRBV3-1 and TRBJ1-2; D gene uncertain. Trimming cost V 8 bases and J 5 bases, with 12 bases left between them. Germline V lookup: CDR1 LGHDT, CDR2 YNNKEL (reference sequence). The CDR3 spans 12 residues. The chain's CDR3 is CASSDGGYGYTF. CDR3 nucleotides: TGTGCCAGCTCTGACGGTGGTTATGGCTACACCTTC.

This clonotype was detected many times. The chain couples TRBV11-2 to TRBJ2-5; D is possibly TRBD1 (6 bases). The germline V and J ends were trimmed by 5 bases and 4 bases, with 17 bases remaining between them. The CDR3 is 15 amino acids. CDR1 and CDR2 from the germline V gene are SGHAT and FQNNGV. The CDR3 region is CASSGGARAGETQYF. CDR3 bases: TGTGCCAGCAGCGGGGGCGCCAGGGCGGGAGAGACCCAGTACTTC.

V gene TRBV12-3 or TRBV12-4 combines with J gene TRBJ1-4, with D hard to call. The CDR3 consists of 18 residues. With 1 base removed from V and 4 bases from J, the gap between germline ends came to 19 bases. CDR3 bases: TGTGCCAGCAGTTTAGGGGGAACCCTCCCCCCAAATAATGAAAAACTGTTTTTT. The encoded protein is CASSLGGTLPPNNEKLFF.

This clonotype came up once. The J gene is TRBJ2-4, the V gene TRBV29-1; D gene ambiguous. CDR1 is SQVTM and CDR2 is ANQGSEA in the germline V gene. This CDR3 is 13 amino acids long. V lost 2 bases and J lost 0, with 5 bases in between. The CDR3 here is CSVESLAKNIQYF. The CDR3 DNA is TGCAGCGTTGAATCCCTAGCCAAAAACATTCAGTACTTC.

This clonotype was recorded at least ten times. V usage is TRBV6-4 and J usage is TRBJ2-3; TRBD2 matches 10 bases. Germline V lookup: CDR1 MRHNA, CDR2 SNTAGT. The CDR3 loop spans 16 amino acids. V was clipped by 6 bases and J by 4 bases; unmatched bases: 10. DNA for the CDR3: TGTGCCAGCAGCGATTTCAGCGGGGGGGCCCCAGATACGCAGTATTTT. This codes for CASSDFSGGAPDTQYF.

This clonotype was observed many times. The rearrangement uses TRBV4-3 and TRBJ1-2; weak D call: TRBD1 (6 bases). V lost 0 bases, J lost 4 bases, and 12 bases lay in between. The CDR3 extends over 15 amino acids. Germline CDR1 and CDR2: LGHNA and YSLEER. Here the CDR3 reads CASSQDRGGGYGYTF. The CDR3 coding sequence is TGCGCCAGCAGCCAAGACCGAGGGGGAGGCTATGGCTACACCTTC.

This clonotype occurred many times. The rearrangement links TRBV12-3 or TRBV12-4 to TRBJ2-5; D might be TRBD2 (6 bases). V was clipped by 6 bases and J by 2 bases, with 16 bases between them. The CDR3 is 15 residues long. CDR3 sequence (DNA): TGTGCCAGCAGCCAGCGACGGGGAGGACAAGAGACCCAGTACTTC. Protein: CASSQRRGGQETQYF.

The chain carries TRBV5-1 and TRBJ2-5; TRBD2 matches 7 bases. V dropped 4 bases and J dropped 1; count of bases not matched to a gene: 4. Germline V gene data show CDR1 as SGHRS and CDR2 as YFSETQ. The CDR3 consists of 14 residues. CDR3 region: CASSSGTLQETQYF. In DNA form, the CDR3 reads TGCGCCAGCAGCAGCGGGACTCTCCAAGAGACCCAGTACTTC.

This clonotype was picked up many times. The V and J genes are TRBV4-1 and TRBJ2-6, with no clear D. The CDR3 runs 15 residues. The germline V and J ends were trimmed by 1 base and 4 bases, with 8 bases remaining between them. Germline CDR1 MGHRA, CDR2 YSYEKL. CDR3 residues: CASSQAMLGANVLTF. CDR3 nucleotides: TGCGCCAGCAGCCAAGCGATGTTGGGGGCCAACGTCCTGACTTTC.

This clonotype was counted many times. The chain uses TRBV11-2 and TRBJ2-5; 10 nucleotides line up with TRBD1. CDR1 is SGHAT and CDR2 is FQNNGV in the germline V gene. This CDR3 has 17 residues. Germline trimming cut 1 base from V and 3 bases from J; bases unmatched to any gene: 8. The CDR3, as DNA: TGTGCCAGCAGCTTAGTTTGGTGGACAGGGGGGGAAGAGACCCAGTACTTC. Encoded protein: CASSLVWWTGGEETQYF.

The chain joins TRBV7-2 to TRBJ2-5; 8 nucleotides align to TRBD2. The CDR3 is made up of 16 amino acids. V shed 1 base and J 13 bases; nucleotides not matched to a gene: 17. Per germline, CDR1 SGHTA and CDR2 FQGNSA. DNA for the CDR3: TGTGCCAGCAGCTTAGGCGGTCGGGTCTCGAGCGGGGGACCGTACTTC. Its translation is CASSLGGRVSSGGPYF.

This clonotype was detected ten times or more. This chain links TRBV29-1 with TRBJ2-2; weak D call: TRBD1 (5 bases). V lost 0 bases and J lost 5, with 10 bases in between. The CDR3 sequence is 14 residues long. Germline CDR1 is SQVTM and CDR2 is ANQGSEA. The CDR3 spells CSVEDRVGTGELFF. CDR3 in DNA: TGCAGCGTTGAAGACAGGGTAGGGACCGGGGAGCTGTTTTTT.